A selection of T cell receptor beta chains follows, all from one sample in a study of blood T cells in healthy people across ages. TCRdb re-called the 5' RACE reads with MiXCR, one entry per CDR3 protein. The table lists about 650,000 distinct CDR3 sequences, 52% of them singletons, with about 13% in the top ten. Input material: blood. These receptors were taken from a woman of 80 years or more in good health. Each CDR3 is given with its conserved first and last residue. Fields, in order: D gene, J gene, clone size, V gene, CDR3 DNA, CDR3 protein. A D gene is named only where the DNA matches it firmly. Rows give clone size only sometimes, using once, few, many, or a class for an expanded clone.

>TRBD2|TRBJ2-7|.|TRBV11-2
TGTGCCAGCAGCTTCGGACGAGCGGGGGGCTACGAGCAGTACTTC
CASSFGRAGGYEQYF
>.|TRBJ2-1|.|TRBV27
TGTGCCAGCAGACCCGACGGTTACAATGAGCAGTTCTTC
CASRPDGYNEQFF
>TRBD2|TRBJ2-2|.|TRBV9
TGTGCCAGCAGCGTAGGGACTAGCGGAGGGACCGGGGAGCTGTTTTTT
CASSVGTSGGTGELFF
>.|TRBJ2-7|.|TRBV5-1
TGCGCCAGCAGCTTGCCCGACATATACGAGCAGTACTTC
CASSLPDIYEQYF
>TRBD1|TRBJ1-1|.|TRBV12-3/TRBV12-4
TGTGCCAGCAGTTTTGTACAGGGGAGGGGTGAAGCTTTCTTT
CASSFVQGRGEAFF
>.|TRBJ2-7|once|TRBV12-3/TRBV12-4
TGTGCCAGCAGTTTAGCGTTGAATCAGAATGAGCAGTACTTC
CASSLALNQNEQYF
>.|TRBJ2-1|many|TRBV12-3/TRBV12-4
TGTGCCAGCAGCCTGGGGAGAGGCTCCTACAATGAGCAGTTCTTC
CASSLGRGSYNEQFF
>.|TRBJ2-5|.|TRBV5-1
TGCGCCAGCAGCTTGGGGGACACCTATGAGGAGACCCAGTACTTC
CASSLGDTYEETQYF
>TRBD2|TRBJ2-5|.|TRBV11-3
TGTGCCAGCAGCCGGGGACTAGCGGGTGAGCAGTACTTC
CASSRGLAGEQYF
>.|TRBJ2-2|.|TRBV27
TGTGCCAGCAGTTCTTATGGAGCATCCGGGGAGCTGTTTTTT
CASSSYGASGELFF
>.|TRBJ2-3|.|TRBV20-1
TGCAGTGCCGCATCTAGCGTGGGCACAGATACGCAGTATTTT
CSAASSVGTDTQYF
>.|TRBJ2-5|.|TRBV6-5
TGTGCCAGCAGTTATGAGGGTGCCAAGCAGTACTTC
CASSYEGAKQYF
>.|TRBJ2-1|few|TRBV5-1
TGCGCCAGCAGCGCGGGCGGGACTGACAATGAGCAGTTCTTC
CASSAGGTDNEQFF
>TRBD2|TRBJ2-7|.|TRBV2
TGTGCCAGCAGTGACGGGACTAGCGGGGTTAGCTCCTACGAGCAGTACTTC
CASSDGTSGVSSYEQYF
>TRBD2|TRBJ2-3|many|TRBV6-5
TGTGCCAGCAGTTTGACTAGCGGGAGTGTATCTGGGACAGATACGCAGTATTTT
CASSLTSGSVSGTDTQYF
>.|TRBJ2-1|.|TRBV9
TGTGCCAGCAGCGTAGCGACAGCCGGCTCCTACAATGAGCAGTTCTTC
CASSVATAGSYNEQFF
>TRBD1|TRBJ2-7|.|TRBV7-2
TGTGCCAGCAGCTCTACCGGGACAGGGTACAATGAGCAGTACTTC
CASSSTGTGYNEQYF
>.|TRBJ2-1|.|TRBV29-1
TGCAGCGTTGAACGGGGGAATCTCAACAATGAGCAGTTCTTC
CSVERGNLNNEQFF
>.|TRBJ1-5|few|TRBV2
TGTGCCAGCACGCCTACGGGGGGCGCGGGTCAGCCCCAGCATTTT
CASTPTGGAGQPQHF
>.|TRBJ2-7|many|TRBV28
TGTGCCAGCAGTTGGGGTTACTACTACGAGCAGTACTTC
CASSWGYYYEQYF
>TRBD1|TRBJ1-1|.|TRBV28
TGTGCCAGCAGTTTAAAGGGGGCTGAAGTTTTCTTT
CASSLKGAEVFF
>.|TRBJ2-4|many|TRBV28
TGTGCCAGCAGTATCGCAGCGGGTGGGGGCAAAAACATTCAGTACTTC
CASSIAAGGGKNIQYF
>TRBD1|TRBJ1-1|.|TRBV20-1
TGCAGTGCGACTTCCGGGACAGGGAACACTGAAGCTTTCTTT
CSATSGTGNTEAFF
>.|TRBJ2-5|few|TRBV6-4
TGTGCCAGCAGTCGGGATTATGGGGAGACCCAGTACTTC
CASSRDYGETQYF
>.|TRBJ1-2|many|TRBV9
TGTGCCAGCAGCAATGCAGGGAACTATGGCTACACCTTC
CASSNAGNYGYTF
>TRBD1|TRBJ1-2|few|TRBV6-1
TGTGCCAGCAGTGAAGTACAGGGGGGGGGCTACACCTTC
CASSEVQGGGYTF
>.|TRBJ2-1|many|TRBV5-1
TGCGCCAGCAGCTTGTCGTGGTTTTACAATGAGCAGTTCTTC
CASSLSWFYNEQFF
>TRBD1|TRBJ1-1|many|TRBV3-1
TGTGCCAGCAGCCATACGACAGGGACCTTGGGGAACACTGAAGCTTTCTTT
CASSHTTGTLGNTEAFF
>.|TRBJ2-6|.|TRBV27
TGTGCCAGCTCCAGTCGTGTCGCCAACGTCCTGACTTTC
CASSSRVANVLTF
>TRBD1|TRBJ2-1|.|TRBV7-3
TGTGCCAGCAGCCCCCAATTCGGGGGACAGGGGGTTTCGAATGAGCAGTTCTTC
CASSPQFGGQGVSNEQFF
>.|TRBJ1-4|.|TRBV7-2
TGTGCCAGCAGCCAGTCCGGGGCTAATGAAAAACTGTTTTTT
CASSQSGANEKLFF
>TRBD2|TRBJ2-2|.|TRBV12-3/TRBV12-4
TGTGCCAGCAGCCCGGGACTAGCGGGGGTCTCCGGGGAGCTGTTTTTT
CASSPGLAGVSGELFF
>TRBD2|TRBJ2-3|many|TRBV20-1
TGCAGTACCCAAGCGGGAGTTATTACAGATACGCAGTATTTT
CSTQAGVITDTQYF
>.|TRBJ2-7|many|TRBV12-3/TRBV12-4
TGTGCCAGCAAGGACAGCCGGAATTCCTACGAGCAGTACTTC
CASKDSRNSYEQYF
>.|TRBJ2-7|once|TRBV11-1
TGTGCCAGCAGCGTACCCGGGACTCGAAACGAGCAGTACTTC
CASSVPGTRNEQYF
>TRBD1|TRBJ2-5|few|TRBV12-3/TRBV12-4
TGTGCCAGCAGTGGGACAGAAAAAGAGACCCAGTACTTC
CASSGTEKETQYF
>.|TRBJ2-2|few|TRBV6-2/TRBV6-3
TGTGCCAGCAGTTACGATATCCCCTACACCGGGGAGCTGTTTTTT
CASSYDIPYTGELFF
>.|TRBJ2-1|.|TRBV29-1
TGCAGCGTCCCTACCGGGACCAGGGGTGGGCAGTTCTTC
CSVPTGTRGGQFF
>.|TRBJ2-7|.|TRBV20-1
TGCAGTGCCCAGCCCGACTCCTACGAGCAGTACTTC
CSAQPDSYEQYF
>.|TRBJ2-6|.|TRBV3-1
TGTGCCAGCAGCCAACTCAGGGGCCGCTCTGGGGCCAACGTCCTGACTTTC
CASSQLRGRSGANVLTF
>.|TRBJ2-2|few|TRBV28
TGTGCCAGCAGTTTAAGCAGGGCCACCGGGGAGCTGTTTTTT
CASSLSRATGELFF
>.|TRBJ1-1|many|TRBV7-2
TGTGCCAGCAGCCCCGGGACAAGAGTGAACACTGAAGCTTTCTTT
CASSPGTRVNTEAFF